This TCR beta chain was captured by sequencing in a study of cytomegalovirus exposure and HLA in healthy donors (dated by TCRdb to 2016 to 2017). About the study as a whole: According to an earlier analysis of 587 of the donors, 150 million to 200 million T cells yielded roughly 100 million unique TCR beta sequences and 276 Gb of sequence data. An early release covering 500 to 750 HLA-typed donors comprised about 300 gigabases of sequencing data and some 79 million unique TCR sequences. Among the roughly 370 genotyped donors, 75% to 90% belonged to the genetic ancestry cluster associated with self-reported Caucasian donors. The study was designed to test whether signatures of past pathogen exposure could be identified by cataloging public T cell receptors. Using immunosequencing, the study profiled T cell repertoires from fewer than 700 subjects and related those repertoires to cytomegalovirus serostatus. A separate validation cohort of about 110 different subjects was used in addition to the roughly 670-subject first cohort. To predict cytomegalovirus infection status, the study brought together high-throughput TCR immunosequencing, statistical association of individual TCRs with disease status, and machine learning. A later analysis re-analyzed previously published TCR beta repertoires from 650 to 800 donors and added high-resolution HLA genotyping to study TCR occurrence patterns. In the later analysis, no new phenotypic data were used to find candidate immune exposures; instead, reliance was placed on TCR beta sequences and their occurrence across donors. An earlier analysis of 587 of the donors used high-throughput TCR beta sequencing to judge whether each TCR beta V gene segment behaved as functional or pseudogenic. Donor age, sex, ethnicity and CMV serostatus were compiled together with the repertoire data. A later genetic analysis used genome-wide SNP genotypes for about 60% of the roughly 700 donors, treating that subset as a discovery cohort. Every discovery cohort repertoire had been produced on one sequencing platform. Class I and class II HLA loci were covered by the typing at four-digit resolution. The number of donors typed differed by locus, with 629-630 for A, B, C, DRB1 and DQB1, roughly 520 for DQA1, 606 for DPA1, and about 450 for DPB1. Four to six DR-DQ haplotypes were handled as single units for association and clustering, since linkage in the cohort was strong. On average, roughly 250,000 unique TCR beta nucleotide sequences were sequenced per donor among more than 350 genotyped donors of the cohort, with about 17% of those sequences being non-productive.

V loses 3 bases, J loses 0 bases, and the germline ends lie 7 bases apart. The CDR3 spans 14 residues, from the cysteine through the phenylalanine. Only CDR3 DNA remains: 42 bases, in frame from the first base. According to the germline V gene (reference sequence), CDR1 reads SEHNR and CDR2 reads FQNEAQ. The cohort was made up of roughly 670 healthy bone marrow donors. Cohort members were all nominally healthy when sampled, although unrecorded immune exposures were likely present. The donor tested CMV seronegative and was one of the 352 seronegative cohort members. A peripheral blood sample was collected from each donor, and TCR beta sequencing was performed on peripheral blood mononuclear cells. The Qiagen DNeasy Blood Extraction Kit was used to extract genomic DNA from the blood cell samples. Of note for this clone: It lacks a known antigen. The record has no base qualities; no much larger clone is one base away.

The study at large found these results: This cohort had only TCR beta chains sequenced, and the lack of alpha or paired-chain data limited which features could be detected. When HLA alleles, especially DR and DQ, strongly co-occurred, TCR associations were difficult to assign to individual alleles. In vitro tests confirmed that a few of the cytomegalovirus-associated TCR beta chains recognize cytomegalovirus antigens. A later genetic analysis reported fewer N-insertions in productive TCRs among donors in an Asian-associated ancestry cluster than the roughly 700-donor mean. In a later analysis, HLA-associated TCR beta chains showed more clonal expansion and lower generation probabilities than non-associated chains that were equally common. While some public TCRs were present in many individuals, most TCR sequences turned up only very rarely across donors. Immune exposure information for the cohort was limited to CMV serostatus. Specific HLA alleles were associated with 15,000 to 20,000 TCR beta sequences at a false discovery rate of 0.05 in a later analysis. A cluster of highly shared sequence variants was judged likely to be a technical artifact of the sequencing pipeline. The 87-base-pair reads could not distinguish some IMGT-functional V segments, including TRBV6-2 and TRBV6-3, so those segments were excluded. A further reported finding was that TCR beta sequences accurately predicted the HLA-A and HLA-B alleles for most subjects in the first cohort. Correlated functional status among segregating V segments might reflect linkage disequilibrium, but an unknown experimental factor could not be ruled out. According to the authors, the approach could potentially be generalized to other disease states and immunological phenotypes. Broadly in line with IMGT annotations, most TCR beta V segments showed up in productive rearrangements about 87% or about 30% of the time in an earlier analysis of 587 of the donors. Presence/absence analyses assumed roughly uniform sequencing depth across donors, an assumption that may not hold. The study listed 164 TCR beta chains as associated with cytomegalovirus. Because some donors lacked HLA typing at each locus, the association tests relied only on the typed subset. A later genetic analysis associated a missense DCLRE1C variant with V-gene and J-gene trimming of TCR beta chains, and an independent cohort replicated the association. According to a later analysis, most CMV-associated TCR beta chains appeared to be HLA-restricted, and the HLA associations seemed to be driven largely by CMV exposure. The earlier analysis of approximately 590 of the donors excluded approximately 15 rarely observed V segments, including chromosome 9 orphons, because counts were too low. The classifier was reported to diagnose cytomegalovirus status with high specificity and sensitivity in both the original and validation cohorts. In a later analysis, TCR association rates were found to vary across HLA loci, with the most associated TCRs seen for DRB1 alleles and the fewest for HLA-C alleles. According to a later analysis, parvovirus B19, influenza, CMV and Epstein-Barr virus appeared linked to several top co-occurrence clusters.

Library preparation used the immunoSEQ multiplex PCR assay. A mixture of 60 forward primers for TCR Vbeta segments and 13 reverse primers for TCR Jbeta segments was used in the multiplex PCR. A multiplex PCR assay on genomic DNA amplified the CDR3 region of rearranged TCR beta genes. The amplified TCR beta libraries were sequenced on the Illumina HiSeq System as 87-base-pair reads. As for the authors' bioinformatics: A later analysis tallied roughly 80 million unique TCR beta chains across the approximately 670 repertoires, and about 10 million of those chains were shared by two or more donors. Raw reads were error-corrected and collapsed into unique sequences by a nearest-neighbor algorithm in which closely related sequences were merged to remove PCR and sequencing errors. Alignment of CDR3 sequences to IMGT reference sequences was used to assign V, D and J gene segments. For a sequence to be retained, at least a six-nucleotide match to both a V gene segment and a J gene segment was required. A rearrangement counted as productive if the CDR3 had no stop codons and remained in frame with V and J, and every other rearrangement counted as non-productive. CDR3 was defined by IMGT convention, running from the second conserved V-encoded cysteine to the conserved J-encoded phenylalanine. The earlier analysis of some 600 of the donors excluded sequences that lacked an unambiguous match to a single V gene segment. In an earlier analysis of a few hundred of the donors, V segments were called functional above 56.7% productive rearrangements and were called segregating when the between-donor standard deviation exceeded 5%. A statistical classification framework was built for diagnosing cytomegalovirus status from the catalog of TCR beta chain sequences. In a later analysis, TCR nucleotide sequences were compared against IMGT/GENE-DB human TR gene sequences so that V and J genes could be assigned. The TCRdist pipeline was used in a later analysis to assign CDR3 sequences and most-parsimonious VDJ recombination scenarios. In a later analysis, each TCR beta chain was defined by its CDR3 amino acid sequence together with its V-gene family, and reads lacking a unique V-gene family were excluded. In a later analysis, 450 to 600 highly shared, low-generation-probability nucleotide sequences were removed to address suspected cross-contamination and a sequencing artifact. For each public chain, a later analysis derived a clonal expansion index from normalized ranks of inferred template counts within each repertoire. In a later analysis, generation probabilities were computed using a VDJ recombination model fitted to out-of-frame rearrangements, and the results were checked against IGoR. Hypergeometric tests were used in a later analysis to score TCR-TCR, TCR-HLA and TCR-CMV co-occurrence, with a repertoire-size bias correction applied to the TCR pairs. To estimate false discovery rates, a later analysis permuted the HLA or CMV assignments 20 times. In a later analysis, co-occurring TCRs were grouped with DBSCAN, and TCRdist sequence similarity was added when clustering was performed within HLA-allele-positive subsets. Repertoires with fewer than 30,000 or more than 120,000 public chains were left out of co-occurrence clustering, as were a handful of repertoires with anomalous nucleotide sharing. TCRdb stores this immuneACCESS table with in-frame sequences only. Part of the clones is absent; in the studies checked, under half of the shortfall reflects unresolved V genes, and no reason is known for the rest. V and J calls and clone size are as listed in that table; D and trimming were resolved from the DNA. This sample comprises approximately 150,000 clones, about four fifths of them detected only once. Clones ranked in the top ten supply approximately 2.3% of the sample.

The chain is made from TRBV7-9 and TRBJ2-3; the D gene is possibly TRBD1, with 5 bases matching. This TCR was sampled from a male donor in good health and CMV-seronegative. The sequenced sample was PBMCs. The CDR3 here reads CASSFRQSTDTQYF. The base sequence is TGTGCCAGCAGCTTCAGACAGAGCACAGATACGCAGTATTTT. With all but the CDR3 taken from the reference TRBV7-9 and TRBJ2-3 genes, the full variable domain is: DTGVSQNPRHKITKRGQNVTFRCDPISEHNRLYWYRQTLGQGPEFLTYFQNEAQLEKSRLLSDRFSAERPKGSFSTLEIQRTEQGDSAMYLCASSFRQSTDTQYFGPGTRLTVL.